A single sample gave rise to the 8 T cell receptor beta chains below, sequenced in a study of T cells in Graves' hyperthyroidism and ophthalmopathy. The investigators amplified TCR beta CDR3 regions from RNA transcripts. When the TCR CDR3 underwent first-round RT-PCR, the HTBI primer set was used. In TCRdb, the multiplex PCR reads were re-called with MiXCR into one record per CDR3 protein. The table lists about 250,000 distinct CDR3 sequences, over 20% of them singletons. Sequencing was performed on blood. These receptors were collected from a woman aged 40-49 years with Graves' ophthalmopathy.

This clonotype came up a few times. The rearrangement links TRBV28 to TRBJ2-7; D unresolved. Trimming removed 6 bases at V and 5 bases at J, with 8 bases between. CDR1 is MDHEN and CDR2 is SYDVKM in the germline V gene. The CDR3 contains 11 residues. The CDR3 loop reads CASRDPNEQYF. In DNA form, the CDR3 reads TGTGCCAGCAGGGACCCCAACGAGCAGTACTTC. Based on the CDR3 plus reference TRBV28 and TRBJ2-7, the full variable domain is DVKVTQSSRYLVKRTGEKVFLECVQDMDHENMFWYRQDPGLGLRLIYFSYDVKMKEKGDIPEGYSVSREKKERFSLILESASTNQTSMYLCASRDPNEQYFGPGTRLTVT.

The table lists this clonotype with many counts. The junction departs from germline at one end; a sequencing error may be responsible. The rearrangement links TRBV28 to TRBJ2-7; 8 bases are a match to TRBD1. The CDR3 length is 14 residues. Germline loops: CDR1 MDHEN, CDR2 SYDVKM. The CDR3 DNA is TGTGCCACCAGTGGGGCAGGGGGCCCCTACGAGCAGTACTTC. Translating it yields CATSGAGGPYEQYF.

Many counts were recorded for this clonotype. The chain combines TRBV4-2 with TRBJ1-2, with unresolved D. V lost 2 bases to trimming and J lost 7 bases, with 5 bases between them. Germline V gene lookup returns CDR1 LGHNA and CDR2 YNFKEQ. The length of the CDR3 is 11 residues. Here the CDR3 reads CASSQFSGYTF. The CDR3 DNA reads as TGTGCCAGCAGCCAATTTAGTGGCTACACCTTC.

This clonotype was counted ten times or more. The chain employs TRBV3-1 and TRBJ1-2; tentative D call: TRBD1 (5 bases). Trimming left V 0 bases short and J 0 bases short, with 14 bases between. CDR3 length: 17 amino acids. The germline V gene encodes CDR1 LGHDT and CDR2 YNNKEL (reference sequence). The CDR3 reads CASSQDLLGGANYGYTF. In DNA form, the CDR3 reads TGTGCCAGCAGCCAAGATCTATTGGGGGGAGCTAACTATGGCTACACCTTC.

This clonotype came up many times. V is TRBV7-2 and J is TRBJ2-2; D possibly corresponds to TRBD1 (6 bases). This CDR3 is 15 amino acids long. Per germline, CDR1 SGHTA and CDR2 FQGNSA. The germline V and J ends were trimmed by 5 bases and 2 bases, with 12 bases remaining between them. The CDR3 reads CASSPGDGNTGELFF. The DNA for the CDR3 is TGTGCCAGCAGCCCAGGGGACGGAAACACCGGGGAGCTGTTTTTT.

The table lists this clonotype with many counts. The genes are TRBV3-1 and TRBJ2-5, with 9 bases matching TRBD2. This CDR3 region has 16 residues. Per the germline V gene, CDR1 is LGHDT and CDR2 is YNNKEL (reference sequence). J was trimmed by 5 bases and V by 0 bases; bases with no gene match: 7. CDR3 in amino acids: CASSQDGGRGMETQYF. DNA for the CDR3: TGTGCCAGCAGCCAAGACGGCGGGAGGGGAATGGAGACCCAGTACTTC.

The CDR3 sequence: CASSHGTAKGVSYGYTF. For the CDR3, the DNA is TGCGCCAGCAGCCACGGGACAGCCAAGGGGGTTAGCTATGGCTACACCTTC. The genes are TRBV4-1 and TRBJ1-2, with 7 bases matching TRBD1. Germline assignment: CDR1 MGHRA and CDR2 YSYEKL. This CDR3 has 17 amino acids. Unmatched junction bases numbered 14, after V lost 3 bases and J lost 4 bases.

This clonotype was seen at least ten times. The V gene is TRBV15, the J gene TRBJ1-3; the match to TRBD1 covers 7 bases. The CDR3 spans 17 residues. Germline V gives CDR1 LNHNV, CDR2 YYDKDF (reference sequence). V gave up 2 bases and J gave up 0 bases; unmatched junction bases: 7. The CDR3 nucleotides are TGTGCCACCAGCAGAAAGACAGGGTCCATCTCTGGAAACACCATATATTTT. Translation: CATSRKTGSISGNTIYF. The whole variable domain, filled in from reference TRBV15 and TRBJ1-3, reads DAMVIQNPRYQVTQFGKPVTLSCSQTLNHNVMYWYQQKSSQAPKLLFHYYDKDFNNEADTPDNFQSRRPNTSFCFLDIRSPGLGDTAMYLCATSRKTGSISGNTIYFGEGSWLTVV.